The 24 T cell receptor beta chains given below trace back to one sample, sequenced in a study of blood T cell repertoires in COVID-19. Clones were read by immunoSEQ multiplex PCR, and TCRdb kept only the in-frame ones, dropping some. The sample lists 100,000 to 150,000 clones; about 89% were seen once. Specimen: peripheral blood. Receptor source: a woman aged 60-75 years with acute or convalescent COVID-19.

This chain links TRBV6-5 with TRBJ2-2; the match to TRBD2 covers 7 bases. Germline assignment: CDR1 MNHEY and CDR2 SVGAGI. The junction had 7 bases not matched to a gene; V was cut back by 2 bases and J by 4 bases. The CDR3 consists of 16 residues. Written as DNA, the CDR3 is TGTGCCAGCAGTTACGAGGGAGGGGCGGGCACCGGGGAGCTGTTTTTT. Protein product: CASSYEGGAGTGELFF.

The chain couples TRBV19 to TRBJ2-1, with 8 bases fitting TRBD1. CDR3 length equals 12 residues. Germline assignment: CDR1 LNHDA and CDR2 SQIVND (reference sequence). The junction had 4 bases not matched to a gene; V was cut back by 5 bases and J by 10 bases. The CDR3 here is CASSANRGEQFF. CDR3 nucleotide sequence: TGTGCCAGTAGTGCCAACAGGGGGGAGCAGTTCTTC.

This clone has only one observation. V and J are TRBV3-1 (or the pseudogene TRBV3-2) and TRBJ2-1, with 11 bases that match TRBD2. The V gene end was trimmed by 2 bases and the J gene end by 7 bases; junction bases not matched to a gene: 4. The CDR3 contains 15 residues. The germline V gene has CDR1 LGHDT and CDR2 YNNKEL (reference sequence). The CDR3 DNA reads as TGTGCCAGCAGCCAAAGGACTAGCGGGTGGAATGAGCAGTTCTTC. This gives the protein CASSQRTSGWNEQFF.

This chain joins TRBV5-1 and TRBJ2-5; D may be TRBD1 (5 bases). V was shortened by 0 bases and J by 7 bases, with 16 bases between the two germline ends. The germline V gene encodes CDR1 SGHRS and CDR2 YFSETQ. The CDR3 runs 15 residues. CDR3 loop: CASSLDTQGIGTQYF. CDR3 DNA: TGCGCCAGCAGCTTGGATACCCAGGGTATCGGGACCCAGTACTTC.

The V call is TRBV14, the J call TRBJ2-7, with TRBD2 matching 7 bases. J was trimmed by 7 bases and V by 1 base; bases with no gene match: 7. The germline CDR1 and CDR2 sequences are SGHDN and FVKESK. The CDR3 covers 14 residues. The CDR3 DNA reads TGTGCCAGCAGCCAAGCTAGCGGAATAGGAGAGCAGTACTTC. Translating it yields CASSQASGIGEQYF.

The chain has TRBV5-4 and TRBJ1-3; 8 nucleotides align to TRBD1. CDR3 length equals 16 residues. Germline CDR1 and CDR2: SGHNT and YYREEE (reference sequence). V lost 4 bases, J lost 0 bases, and 6 bases stayed unmatched. CDR3 DNA sequence: TGTGCCAGCAGCGTCCAGGGGGCCCGCTCTGGAAACACCATATATTTT. This codes for CASSVQGARSGNTIYF.

The chain employs TRBV6-6 and TRBJ2-6, with D perhaps matching TRBD1 (5 bases). The CDR3 consists of 15 residues. Germline V gene sequence: CDR1 MNHNY, CDR2 SVGAGI (reference sequence). V lost 5 bases and J lost 3, with 11 bases in between. CDR3 nucleotide sequence: TGTGCCAGCAGTCAACAGGTCGGTGGGGCCAACGTCCTGACTTTC. This encodes CASSQQVGGANVLTF.

CDR3 sequence reads: CASSLEGSSNYGYTF. CDR3 DNA: TGTGCCAGCAGCTTGGAGGGGTCCTCGAACTATGGCTACACCTTC. The chain combines TRBV5-5 with TRBJ1-2; tentatively, D is TRBD1 (5 bases). Germline V gives CDR1 SGHKS, CDR2 YYEKEE (reference sequence). CDR3 length: 15 amino acids. Trimming shortened V by 0 bases and J by 2 bases, and 11 bases separated the two germline ends.

V and J are TRBV29-1 and TRBJ2-1; 11 bases line up with TRBD2. CDR1 and CDR2 (germline): SQVTM, ANQGSEA. CDR3 size: 15 residues. Germline trimming cut 7 bases from V and 7 bases from J; bases unmatched to any gene: 12. Here the CDR3 reads CSAYLLAGVGNEQFF. In DNA form, the CDR3 reads TGCAGCGCGTATTTACTAGCGGGAGTGGGAAATGAGCAGTTCTTC.

This clone was seen once. J is TRBJ1-2 and V is TRBV9; TRBD1 might be the D (5 bases). CDR1 is SGDLS and CDR2 is YYNGEE in the germline V gene. The germline V and J ends were trimmed by 0 bases and 2 bases, with 8 bases remaining between them. The CDR3 is made up of 14 amino acids. CDR3 protein: CASSVGAGNYGYTF. The CDR3, as DNA: TGTGCCAGCAGCGTAGGGGCAGGGAACTATGGCTACACCTTC.

The chain has TRBV5-1 and TRBJ2-7; TRBD1 agrees at 7 bases. CDR1 and CDR2 from the germline V gene are SGHRS and YFSETQ. This CDR3 is built from 15 residues. Trimming took 5 bases from V and 0 from J; bases not matched to a gene: 8. The CDR3 sequence is CASRPGTASSYEQYV. In DNA form, the CDR3 reads TGCGCCAGCAGACCTGGGACAGCAAGCTCCTACGAGCAGTACGTC.

The chain combines TRBV27 with TRBJ2-3, with 9 bases that match TRBD1. Germline values: CDR1 MNHEY, CDR2 SMNVEV (reference sequence). The CDR3 spans 16 residues. Germline trimming cut 3 bases from V and 4 bases from J; bases unmatched to any gene: 8. The CDR3 coding sequence is TGTGCCAGCAGTTTCTACAGGGGGCGCGGGTCAGATACGCAGTATTTT. As protein: CASSFYRGRGSDTQYF.

This clone turned up a few times. The chain uses TRBV24-1 and TRBJ2-2; 8 bases match TRBD1. CDR3 length: 16 amino acids. CDR1 KGHDR and CDR2 SFDVKD come from the germline V gene. V was pared by 4 bases and J by 0 bases, with 3 bases of the junction left unmatched. In DNA, the CDR3 is TGTGCCACCAGTGACCCAGGGGGCGCGAACACCGGGGAGCTGTTTTTT. Protein sequence: CATSDPGGANTGELFF.

This clone was counted once. The genes are TRBV7-6 and TRBJ2-5; no definite D call. CDR1 is SGHVS and CDR2 is FNYEAQ in the germline V gene. The germline V and J ends were trimmed by 1 base and 1 base, with 7 bases remaining between them. There are 14 residues in the CDR3. Written as DNA, the CDR3 is TGTGCCAGCAGCTTAGTCGGTCTCCAAGAGACCCAGTACTTC. Amino acid sequence: CASSLVGLQETQYF.

J is TRBJ2-2 and V is TRBV7-3; D gene ambiguous. The CDR3 runs 15 residues. Germline V gene data show CDR1 as SGHTA and CDR2 as FQGTGA. The germline V and J ends were trimmed by 7 bases and 7 bases, with 19 bases remaining between them. CDR3 region: CASTENPRVGGELFF. The DNA for the CDR3 is TGTGCCAGCACTGAAAACCCCCGGGTCGGCGGGGAGCTGTTTTTT.

J is TRBJ1-1 and V is TRBV3-1 (or the pseudogene TRBV3-2); 8 nucleotides line up with TRBD1. V was clipped by 1 base and J by 5 bases; unmatched bases: 3. The CDR3 loop spans 14 amino acids. CDR1 is LGHDT and CDR2 is YNNKEL in the germline V gene (reference sequence). CDR3 DNA: TGTGCCAGCAGCCAAGCCTACAGGGGGACTGAAGCTTTCTTT. It specifies CASSQAYRGTEAFF.

This chain uses TRBV29-1 with TRBJ2-1; perhaps TRBD2 as D (5 bases). Trimming pared 6 bases from V and 7 bases from J, leaving 10 bases between. The germline V gene has CDR1 SQVTM and CDR2 ANQGSEA. The CDR3 spans 11 residues. The CDR3 sequence: CSVPLGNEQFF. CDR3 DNA: TGCAGCGTGCCACTAGGGAATGAGCAGTTCTTC.

The chain recombines TRBV5-4 with TRBJ2-1; 9 nucleotides line up with TRBD1. V shed 3 bases, J shed 5 bases, and the junction held 3 bases outside the gene matches. There are 14 residues in the CDR3. Germline V gene lookup returns CDR1 SGHNT and CDR2 YYREEE (reference sequence). CDR3 coding DNA: TGTGCCAGCAGCTACCGGGACAGGGACAATGAGCAGTTCTTC. Its protein product is CASSYRDRDNEQFF.

The chain couples TRBV24-1 to TRBJ1-5, with D perhaps TRBD1 (6 bases). This CDR3 spans 15 amino acids. Trimming cost V 3 bases and J 3 bases, with 11 bases left between them. Germline CDR1 KGHDR, CDR2 SFDVKD. As DNA, the CDR3 is TGTGCCACCAGTGATCGGAGGACAGACAATCAGCCCCAGCATTTT. Amino acids: CATSDRRTDNQPQHF.

The chain is built from TRBV9 and TRBJ2-3, with D maybe TRBD1 (5 bases). The CDR3 runs to 15 residues. Germline assignment: CDR1 SGDLS and CDR2 YYNGEE. Trimming took 2 bases from V and 0 from J, leaving 10 bases between them. CDR3 DNA: TGTGCCAGCAGCGTTCGGCAGGGTAGCACAGATACGCAGTATTTT. It translates to CASSVRQGSTDTQYF.

V and J are TRBV7-9 and TRBJ1-1; maybe TRBD1 (5 bases). The length of the CDR3 is 13 residues. Trimming stripped 2 bases from V and 2 bases from J, with 6 bases between. From germline, CDR1 is SEHNR and CDR2 FQNEAQ (reference sequence). CDR3 nucleotide sequence: TGTGCCAGCAGCTTACAGGGAAACACTGAAGCTTTCTTT. Protein sequence: CASSLQGNTEAFF. The complete variable domain, with remaining parts taken from reference TRBV7-9 and TRBJ1-1, reads DTGVSQNPRHKITKRGQNVTFRCDPISEHNRLYWYRQTLGQGPEFLTYFQNEAQLEKSRLLSDRFSAERPKGSFSTLEIQRTEQGDSAMYLCASSLQGNTEAFFGQGTRLTVV.

The gene calls are TRBV3-1 (or the pseudogene TRBV3-2) and TRBJ2-3; 7 nucleotides align to TRBD2. Germline V gene lookup returns CDR1 LGHDT and CDR2 YNNKEL (reference sequence). J gave up 7 bases and V 4 bases, and 11 bases lay outside the gene matches. CDR3 length: 15 amino acids. This CDR3 is CASSPLAGEGHTQYF. DNA for the CDR3: TGTGCCAGCAGCCCCCTCGCGGGAGAGGGGCATACGCAGTATTTT.

The chain carries TRBV9 and TRBJ2-7; possible D gene TRBD1, 6 bases. V was pared by 4 bases and J by 6 bases, with 17 bases between. Germline CDR1 and CDR2: SGDLS and YYNGEE. This CDR3 has 14 amino acids. CDR3 region: CASSLAPDSLEQYF. Written as DNA, the CDR3 is TGTGCCAGCAGCTTAGCCCCGGACAGCCTCGAGCAGTACTTC.

This chain links TRBV28 with TRBJ1-1; D ambiguous. The CDR3 runs to 16 residues. The V and J ends lost 2 bases and 1 base respectively, with 14 bases between them. CDR1 and CDR2 (germline): MDHEN, SYDVKM. In DNA form, the CDR3 reads TGTGCCAGCAGTTTAAACTTAAATGATGGGAACACTGAAGCTTTCTTT. It codes for CASSLNLNDGNTEAFF. Complete variable domain (other parts from reference TRBV28 and TRBJ1-1): DVKVTQSSRYLVKRTGEKVFLECVQDMDHENMFWYRQDPGLGLRLIYFSYDVKMKEKGDIPEGYSVSREKKERFSLILESASTNQTSMYLCASSLNLNDGNTEAFFGQGTRLTVV.